The 4 T cell receptor beta chains below were found in one sample sequenced in a study of spatial heterogeneity in lung cancer. Noted time point: blood at routine non-recurrence follow-up after resection. TCRs were sequenced from unsorted whole RNA of tumor, nontumor lung or PBMC. TCRdb independently ran MiXCR on the 5' RACE reads; one entry per CDR3 protein. Here the sample spans about 26,000 distinct CDR3 sequences, roughly 6% being singletons. The source was PBMCs, collected at follow-up. The source of these receptors is a male donor with early-stage non-small cell lung cancer.

The chain has TRBV5-1 and TRBJ2-7; 8 bases map to TRBD1. The CDR3 totals 16 residues. Trimming removed 0 bases from V and 1 base from J; junction bases left unmatched: 6. Looked up from germline, CDR1 is SGHRS and CDR2 is YFSETQ. CDR3 sequence (DNA): TGCGCCAGCAGCTTGGGGCAGGGGGCGATGTCCTACGAGCAGTACGTC. It is translated as CASSLGQGAMSYEQYV.

This clonotype was seen more than once but under ten times. This sequence joins TRBV7-2 and TRBJ2-2; 7 bases map to TRBD2. The V gene end was trimmed by 6 bases and the J gene end by 4 bases; junction bases not matched to a gene: 8. CDR1 and CDR2 (germline): SGHTA, FQGNSA. The CDR3 has 15 residues. This chain's CDR3 is CASRRTGGATGELFF. The CDR3 DNA reads as TGTGCCAGCAGACGGACGGGGGGTGCCACCGGGGAGCTGTTTTTT.

This clonotype was detected ten times or more. The genes are TRBV29-1 and TRBJ1-4, with 7 nucleotides matching TRBD1. The CDR3 consists of 12 residues. Looked up from germline, CDR1 is SQVTM and CDR2 is ANQGSEA. V was pared by 8 bases and J by 7 bases, with 7 bases of the junction left unmatched. The CDR3 sequence is CSPDRAGEKLFF. The CDR3 nucleotides are TGCAGCCCAGACAGGGCGGGTGAAAAACTGTTTTTT.

The chain employs TRBV6-5 and TRBJ1-2, with D unresolved. Germline CDR1 MNHEY, CDR2 SVGAGI. This CDR3 has 13 amino acids. V lost 2 bases and J 0 bases, leaving 4 bases between the germline ends. CDR3 loop: CASSYEANYGYTF. In DNA form, the CDR3 reads TGTGCCAGCAGTTACGAAGCTAACTATGGCTACACCTTC.